The rows below give T cell receptor beta chains drawn from one sample of a study of blood T cell repertoires in COVID-19. Libraries were prepared by immunoSEQ multiplex PCR; TCRdb keeps only in-frame clonotypes and omits some of them. The data contain tens of thousands of clones, 85% to 95% of them singletons. Sequenced: peripheral blood. These receptor sequences come from a man in his fifties with acute or convalescent COVID-19. Each CDR3 is given with its conserved first and last residue. A D gene is named only where the DNA matches it firmly. The size field is filled for only some rows; it gives once, few, many or a size class.

v_call	d_call	j_call	clone_size	cdr3_nt	cdr3_aa
TRBV4-1	NA	TRBJ1-1	NA	TGCGCCAGCAGCCAAGAGCCCGGAGTGGAAGCTTTCTTT	CASSQEPGVEAFF
TRBV5-1	NA	TRBJ1-1	few	TGCGCCAGCAGTCCGGGGATTGAGACTGAAGCTTTCTTT	CASSPGIETEAFF
TRBV7-9	NA	TRBJ1-3	NA	TGTGCCAGCAGCTTACCGGGGATTACTGGAAACACCATATATTTT	CASSLPGITGNTIYF
TRBV15	TRBD1	TRBJ1-2	NA	TGTGCCACCTCAGAGACAGGGAGTATGGGCTACACCTTC	CATSETGSMGYTF
TRBV6-5	TRBD1	TRBJ1-6	NA	TGTGCCAGCAGCTCCGGACAGGGGACTAATTCACCCCTCCACTTT	CASSSGQGTNSPLHF
TRBV18	NA	TRBJ1-4	NA	TGTGCCAGCTCGCACCGGGACTCCCGCCCGGGATCCAGAGAAAAACTGTTTTTT	CASSHRDSRPGSREKLFF
TRBV11-2	TRBD2	TRBJ2-7	once	TGTGCCAGCAGCTTAGTAGGTACTAGCGGGAGAGGGGGCGACTTC	CASSLVGTSGRGGDF
TRBV3-1/TRBV3-2	TRBD2	TRBJ2-1	NA	TGTGCCAGCAGCCAAGATGGGCGGGAGGGCCGGATCGCTGAGCAGTTCTTC	CASSQDGREGRIAEQFF
TRBV10-2	NA	TRBJ1-1	few	TGCGCCAGCAGTGAGTCGCGACGGATAGGGGCAAAGGCTGAAGCTTTCTTT	CASSESRRIGAKAEAFF
TRBV10-3	TRBD2	TRBJ2-1	NA	TGTGCCATCAGCGGGACTAGCTCCGTGAATGAGCAGTTCTTC	CAISGTSSVNEQFF
TRBV6-6	TRBD2	TRBJ2-1	NA	TGTGCCAGCAGCTCCGTGGTCGGGAGGACCTACAATGAGCAGTTCTTC	CASSSVVGRTYNEQFF
TRBV2	TRBD1	TRBJ2-7	NA	TGTGCCAGCAGTCAGCGACAGGGGGAGCTCTACGAGCAGTACTTC	CASSQRQGELYEQYF
TRBV6-5	NA	TRBJ2-7	NA	TGTGCCAGCAGCCGGTCCCCTTACGAGCAGTACTTC	CASSRSPYEQYF
TRBV5-1	NA	TRBJ1-5	NA	TGCGCCAGCAGCTTGGAAGGGGGCAATCAGCCCCAGCATTTT	CASSLEGGNQPQHF
TRBV2	NA	TRBJ1-1	NA	TGTGCCAGCAGTCTGACAGGGAACACTGAAGCTTTCTTT	CASSLTGNTEAFF
TRBV7-9	TRBD1	TRBJ2-3	NA	TGTGCCAGCAGGGGGACAGGGCCAGATACGCAGTATTTT	CASRGTGPDTQYF
TRBV27	NA	TRBJ2-7	NA	TGTGCCAGCAGTTTATCTAGCGGACCCTACGAGCAGTACTTC	CASSLSSGPYEQYF
TRBV4-1	NA	TRBJ2-3	NA	TGCGCCAGCAGCCAAGATCTGCCTCCAGGGAAAGGCACAGATACGCAGTATTTT	CASSQDLPPGKGTDTQYF
TRBV18	TRBD1	TRBJ1-1	NA	TGTGCCAGCTACCCGGACAGGGGGCCGGACACTGAAGCTTTCTTT	CASYPDRGPDTEAFF
TRBV11-2	NA	TRBJ1-6	NA	TGTGCCAGCACCCTTCTTGGGGCGAGGAATTCACCCCTCCACTTT	CASTLLGARNSPLHF
TRBV12-5	TRBD2	TRBJ2-7	NA	TGTGCTAGTGGTTTCGAGACTAGCGGCTCAGAGCAGTACTTC	CASGFETSGSEQYF
TRBV18	TRBD2	TRBJ2-2	NA	TGTGCCAGCTCACCATGGCTAGCGGGCATCGGGGAGCTGTTTTTT	CASSPWLAGIGELFF
TRBV19	TRBD2	TRBJ2-3	NA	TGTGCCAGTAGTAGGGCGACTAGCGGGAGTACCGCAGATACGCAGTATTTT	CASSRATSGSTADTQYF
TRBV7-2	TRBD1	TRBJ1-3	NA	TGTGCCAGCAGCTTGGACAGGGGGCCTGGAAACACCATATATTTT	CASSLDRGPGNTIYF
TRBV6-5	TRBD1	TRBJ1-5	NA	TGTGCCAGCAGAGGACAGGGGAAGCAGCCCCAGCATTTT	CASRGQGKQPQHF
TRBV7-9	TRBD1	TRBJ1-6	NA	TGTGCCAGCAGCTCGGGACAGGCCAATTCACCCCTCCACTTT	CASSSGQANSPLHF
TRBV12-3/TRBV12-4	NA	TRBJ1-5	NA	TGTGCCAGCAGAAACTCGGGGGATCAGCCCCAGCATTTT	CASRNSGDQPQHF
TRBV19	TRBD2	TRBJ2-7	NA	TGTGCCAGTAGTATGACGGGACTAGCCTTCGGCGAGCAGTACTTC	CASSMTGLAFGEQYF
TRBV7-2	TRBD2	TRBJ2-7	NA	TGTGCCAGCAGCTTAGCCCCTAGCGGTACCTACGAGCAGTACTTC	CASSLAPSGTYEQYF
TRBV2	NA	TRBJ1-3	NA	TGTGCCAGCAGACAGGGTGGATTTGGAAACACCATATATTTT	CASRQGGFGNTIYF
TRBV5-1	NA	TRBJ1-1	few	TGCGCCAGCAGCGGTGGACTTTCCACTGAAGCTTTCTTT	CASSGGLSTEAFF
TRBV7-9	NA	TRBJ1-2	NA	TGTGCCAGCAGCCCCCCCGGATGGACAGAAGACTATGGCTACACCTTC	CASSPPGWTEDYGYTF
TRBV9	NA	TRBJ1-4	once	TGTGCCAGCAGCCCATGGACGGGAAATGAAAAACTGTTTTTT	CASSPWTGNEKLFF
TRBV7-4	TRBD2	TRBJ2-7	NA	TGTGCCAGCAGCTTAAGCCCCACCCAGCGGGGGCACTACGAGCAGTACTTC	CASSLSPTQRGHYEQYF
TRBV5-1	TRBD2	TRBJ2-1	NA	TGCGCCAGCAGCTCTCCGGGACTAGCGGGAAGCTCCTACAATGAGCAGTTCTTC	CASSSPGLAGSSYNEQFF
TRBV24-1	TRBD2	TRBJ2-1	once	TGTGCCACCAGGCCCACTAGCGGGAGGGACAATGAGCAGTTCTTC	CATRPTSGRDNEQFF
TRBV6-5	TRBD1	TRBJ1-1	NA	TGTGCCAGCAGTTCGCCGGGACAGGGGCCCTATGAAGCTTTCTTT	CASSSPGQGPYEAFF
TRBV19	NA	TRBJ2-7	NA	TGTGCCAGTAGTAAGACTGTGGTCCAAGAGCAGTACTTC	CASSKTVVQEQYF
TRBV19	TRBD2	TRBJ2-7	NA	TGTGCCAGTAGTATCCGGTCCGGGGGACTAGCGGGCTACGAGCAGTACTTC	CASSIRSGGLAGYEQYF
TRBV6-5	TRBD2	TRBJ2-1	once	TGTGCCAGCAGTTGGGCTAGCGGGAGGTCCGGGGAGCAGTTCTTC	CASSWASGRSGEQFF
TRBV13	NA	TRBJ2-7	NA	TGTGCCAGCAGCTTAGGAGTTGGAGACCACGAGCAGTACTTC	CASSLGVGDHEQYF
TRBV19	TRBD2	TRBJ2-7	NA	TGTGCCAGTAGTCGGACTAGCGGGAGAACCTACGAGCAGTACTTC	CASSRTSGRTYEQYF
TRBV19	TRBD2	TRBJ2-1	NA	TGTGCCAGTAGTTCCCCCGGGACTAGCGGAGACAATGAGCAGTTCTTC	CASSSPGTSGDNEQFF